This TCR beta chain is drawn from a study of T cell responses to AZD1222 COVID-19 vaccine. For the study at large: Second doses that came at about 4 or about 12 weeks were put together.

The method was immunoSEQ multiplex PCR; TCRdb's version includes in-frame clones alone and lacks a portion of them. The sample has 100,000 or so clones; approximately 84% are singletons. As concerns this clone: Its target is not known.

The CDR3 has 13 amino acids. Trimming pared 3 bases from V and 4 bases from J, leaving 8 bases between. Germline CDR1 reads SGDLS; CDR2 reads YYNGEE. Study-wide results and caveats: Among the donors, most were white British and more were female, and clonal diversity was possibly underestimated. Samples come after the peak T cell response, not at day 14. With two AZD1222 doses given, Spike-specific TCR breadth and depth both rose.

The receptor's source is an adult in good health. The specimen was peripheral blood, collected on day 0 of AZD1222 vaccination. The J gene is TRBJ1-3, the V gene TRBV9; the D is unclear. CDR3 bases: TGTGCCAGCAGCGCAGGAGGAGGAAACACCATATATTTT. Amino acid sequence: CASSAGGGNTIYF.